This passage covers 27 T cell receptor beta chains from one sample sequenced in a study of blood T cells in healthy people across ages. Sample-barcoded 5' priming and a J-beta primer mix drove a second PCR of roughly 6 to 12 cycles. MiXCR was run by TCRdb on the 5' RACE reads, yielding one entry per CDR3 protein. The sample lists some 1.6 million distinct CDR3 sequences; roughly a third were seen once. The source material was blood. The receptors originated from a woman between 25 and 40 years old in good health.

The chain employs TRBV6-1 and TRBJ2-5; a possible D gene is TRBD1 (6 bases). Germline V gene sequence: CDR1 MNHNS, CDR2 SASEGT. Trimming left V 6 bases short and J 2 bases short, with 10 bases between. The CDR3 consists of 13 residues. CDR3 sequence: CASRQGLQETQYF. For the CDR3, the DNA is TGTGCCAGCAGGCAGGGGCTTCAAGAGACCCAGTACTTC.

This clonotype showed up many times. The chain recombines TRBV29-1 with TRBJ2-7; 12 bases are shared with TRBD2. The CDR3 is made up of 16 amino acids. J lost 1 base, V lost 3 bases, and 7 bases had no gene match. Germline V gene data show CDR1 as SQVTM and CDR2 as ANQGSEA. CDR3 in amino acids: CSVDGLAGGPSYEQYF. As DNA, the CDR3 is TGCAGCGTTGATGGGCTAGCGGGAGGGCCGTCCTACGAGCAGTACTTC.

Ten or more counts support this clonotype. The chain recombines TRBV12-3 or TRBV12-4 with TRBJ2-1; D remains ambiguous. The CDR3 has 13 residues. V was cut by 3 bases and J by 9 bases, with 12 bases left in between. This CDR3 is CASSLASTGEQFF. The CDR3, as DNA: TGTGCCAGCAGTTTGGCCTCAACGGGTGAGCAGTTCTTC.

This clonotype was picked up a small number of times. The chain links TRBV30 to TRBJ1-1, with TRBD1 matching 7 bases. Trimming removed 4 bases from V and 7 bases from J; junction bases left unmatched: 9. CDR1 and CDR2 from the germline V gene are GTSNPN and SVGIG (reference sequence). The CDR3 has 13 amino acids. The CDR3 protein is CAWITGTANEAFF. Written as DNA, the CDR3 is TGTGCCTGGATTACCGGGACAGCTAATGAAGCTTTCTTT.

This clonotype has more than one count but fewer than ten. V is TRBV2 and J is TRBJ1-2; D gene uncertain. The germline V and J ends were trimmed by 8 bases and 0 bases, with 4 bases remaining between them. This CDR3 has 11 residues. Germline V gene data show CDR1 as SNHLY and CDR2 as FYNNEI. The CDR3 is CASGSNYGYTF. DNA of the CDR3: TGTGCCAGCGGGTCTAACTATGGCTACACCTTC.

The genes are TRBV21-1 and TRBJ1-5. TRBV21-1 is a recognized pseudogene. This CDR3 region has 13 residues. CDR3 DNA sequence: TGTGCCAGCGATGAGGTAGTAAGTCAGCCCCAGCATTTT. It is translated as CASDEVVSQPQHF.

V gene TRBV20-1 combines with J gene TRBJ1-2; unclear D gene. Germline V gene data show CDR1 as DFQATT and CDR2 as SNEGSKA (reference sequence). This CDR3 is 10 amino acids long. Trimming left V 6 bases short and J 14 bases short, with 16 bases between. The CDR3: CSAPVRAFTF. As DNA, the CDR3 is TGCAGTGCCCCCGTCCGGGCGTTTACCTTC.

As regards this clonotype: A read error is possible here, since a much larger clone lies one base away. The chain combines TRBV28 with TRBJ2-7, with a possible D match to TRBD1 (6 bases). The CDR3 length is 15 residues. Trimming removed 8 bases from V and 4 bases from J, with 21 bases in between. The V gene's germline CDR1 is MDHEN and CDR2 SYDVKM. The CDR3 DNA reads as TGTGCCAGCCATAGGGACATCGGAAAGAATTACGAGCAGTACTTC. This gives the protein CASHRDIGKNYEQYF. The full variable domain, in which reference TRBV28 and TRBJ2-7 provide the parts outside the CDR3, is DVKVTQSSRYLVKRTGEKVFLECVQDMDHENMFWYRQDPGLGLRLIYFSYDVKMKEKGDIPEGYSVSREKKERFSLILESASTNQTSMYLCASHRDIGKNYEQYFGPGTRLTVT.

This clonotype was counted a few times. This sequence joins TRBV4-1 and TRBJ1-6, with 9 bases lining up with TRBD1. Germline trimming cut 5 bases from V and 8 bases from J; bases unmatched to any gene: 10. Germline V CDR1 and CDR2: MGHRA, YSYEKL. This CDR3 is 16 amino acids long. The CDR3 protein is CASSSTGTGLDSPLHF. The DNA of the CDR3 is TGCGCCAGCAGCTCCACCGGGACAGGGTTGGATTCACCCCTCCACTTT.

This clonotype was counted between two and nine times. V usage is TRBV6-4 and J usage is TRBJ1-1; perhaps TRBD1 as D (5 bases). V lost 0 bases, J lost 6 bases, and 8 bases lay in between. The CDR3 loop spans 13 amino acids. CDR1 is MRHNA and CDR2 is SNTAGT in the germline V gene. Written as DNA, the CDR3 is TGTGCCAGCAGTGACTCAGGACACTCTGAAGCTTTCTTT. It encodes CASSDSGHSEAFF.

CDR3 region: CASSLALTGGEKLFF. In DNA, the CDR3 is TGTGCCAGCAGCTTAGCGCTCACAGGGGGCGAAAAACTGTTTTTT. The genes are TRBV7-2 and TRBJ1-4; 9 bases line up with TRBD1. Trimming took 0 bases from V and 8 from J; bases not matched to a gene: 4. Germline loops: CDR1 SGHTA, CDR2 FQGNSA. This CDR3 contains 15 residues.

The chain employs TRBV7-9 and TRBJ2-5, with 9 bases identical to TRBD1. Germline-derived CDR1 and CDR2 are SEHNR and FQNEAQ (reference sequence). The junction had 9 bases not matched to a gene; V was cut back by 5 bases and J by 5 bases. This CDR3 region has 15 residues. The CDR3 sequence is CASSLRTGDPETQYF. CDR3 in DNA: TGTGCCAGCAGCCTCAGGACAGGGGATCCCGAGACCCAGTACTTC.

V is TRBV20-1 and J is TRBJ1-5, with 8 bases that match TRBD1. CDR3 size: 17 residues. Trimming removed 6 bases from V and 7 bases from J; junction bases left unmatched: 20. Germline V gives CDR1 DFQATT, CDR2 SNEGSKA (reference sequence). CDR3: CSAHKREAGGIRQPQHF. CDR3 nucleotides: TGCAGTGCCCACAAGAGGGAAGCAGGGGGCATAAGGCAGCCCCAGCATTTT.

There are many counts of this clonotype. This chain connects TRBV7-6 to TRBJ2-7; 8 nucleotides agree with TRBD1. Germline V gene data show CDR1 as SGHVS and CDR2 as FNYEAQ. The J segment lost 4 bases and the V segment lost 5 bases, leaving 7 bases of the junction unmatched. This CDR3 region has 14 residues. Here the CDR3 DNA reads TGTGCCAGCAGCGCAACAGGGGGAAGTTACGAGCAGTACTTC. Its translation is CASSATGGSYEQYF.

The chain combines TRBV28 with TRBJ2-5, with TRBD2 identical over 14 bases. The CDR3 is 18 residues long. With 6 bases clipped from V and 3 bases from J, the junction kept 12 bases outside the gene matches. The germline gives CDR1 MDHEN, CDR2 SYDVKM. CDR3 region: CASRSLPRLAGGEETQYF. CDR3 sequence (DNA): TGTGCCAGCAGGTCTCTACCACGACTAGCGGGGGGGGAAGAGACCCAGTACTTC. Full variable domain (missing parts from reference TRBV28 and TRBJ2-5): DVKVTQSSRYLVKRTGEKVFLECVQDMDHENMFWYRQDPGLGLRLIYFSYDVKMKEKGDIPEGYSVSREKKERFSLILESASTNQTSMYLCASRSLPRLAGGEETQYFGPGTRLLVL.

Remarks on this clonotype: A much larger clone lies one base from this, so it may be a read error. This chain connects TRBV29-1 to TRBJ2-5, with 7 bases matching TRBD2. TRBJ2-7 explains the end of the DNA better; the J call may be wrong. CDR1 is SQVTM and CDR2 is ANQGSEA in the germline V gene. This CDR3 region has 13 residues. CDR3 sequence reads: CSVDRSGGYEQYF. The CDR3 DNA is TGCAGCGTTGATAGGTCGGGGGGCTACGAGCAGTACTTC.

Only a few counts were recorded for this clonotype. The chain employs TRBV20-1 and TRBJ2-3, with a weak D call TRBD2 (6 bases). V lost 1 base and J lost 2, with 13 bases in between. CDR3 length: 15 amino acids. Per the germline V gene, CDR1 is DFQATT and CDR2 is SNEGSKA (reference sequence). CDR3 in DNA: TGCAGTGCTAGAGCCGTACCGCGGGACACAGATACGCAGTATTTT. This codes for CSARAVPRDTDTQYF.

This clonotype has a handful of counts. The rearrangement uses TRBV3-1 and TRBJ2-7; D gene ambiguous. The J call may be in error: the DNA end matches TRBJ2-5 better. The CDR3 length is 14 residues. CDR1 and CDR2 from the germline V gene are LGHDT and YNNKEL (reference sequence). CDR3 sequence: CASSPSLSKETQYF. CDR3 DNA: TGTGCCAGCAGCCCCTCCTTGAGTAAGGAGACCCAGTACTTC.

V and J are TRBV7-6 and TRBJ2-7; the D is unclear. Deletions cut 5 bases from V and 6 bases from J, with 8 bases between. This CDR3 comprises 11 residues. Germline CDR1 SGHVS, CDR2 FNYEAQ. The CDR3 nucleotides are TGTGCCAGCAGCGCTGGTCTCGAGCAGTACTTC. This sequence encodes CASSAGLEQYF.

V usage is TRBV4-1 and J usage is TRBJ2-7, with 7 bases that match TRBD1. CDR3 size: 13 residues. Trimming took 4 bases from V and 6 from J; bases not matched to a gene: 6. The germline V gene has CDR1 MGHRA and CDR2 YSYEKL. The CDR3 spells CASSLITGVEQYF. The CDR3 region has the DNA TGCGCCAGCAGCCTTATAACAGGGGTCGAGCAGTACTTC.

This clonotype was detected only once. This chain connects TRBV5-6 to TRBJ2-7; 11 nucleotides align to TRBD1. The CDR3 spans 15 residues. CDR1 SGHDT and CDR2 YYEEEE come from the germline V gene. V trimming: 1 base; J trimming: 3 bases; junction bases outside the gene matches: 3. The CDR3 coding sequence is TGTGCCAGCAGCTTGATGGGACAGGGGGTCTACGAGCAGTACTTC. Its translation is CASSLMGQGVYEQYF.

As concerns this clonotype: A read error may produce the germline difference seen at one junction end. J is TRBJ2-7 and V is TRBV28, with 11 bases aligning to TRBD2. The CDR3 has 15 amino acids. Germline V gives CDR1 MDHEN, CDR2 SYDVKM. The CDR3 bases are TGTGCCGGCAGTTTTTTAGCGGGAGGGCACTACGAGCAGTACTTC. Translated: CAGSFLAGGHYEQYF.

The V call is TRBV9, the J call TRBJ2-3; no firm D call. Per the germline V gene, CDR1 is SGDLS and CDR2 is YYNGEE. This CDR3 region has 15 residues. Trimming cost V 6 bases and J 2 bases, with 16 bases left between them. CDR3 nucleotides: TGTGCCAGCACTAAAGGTGGCGGATACACAGATACGCAGTATTTT. It yields the protein CASTKGGGYTDTQYF. The variable domain in full, completed from reference TRBV9 and TRBJ2-3, reads DSGVTQTPKHLITATGQRVTLRCSPRSGDLSVYWYQQSLDQGLQFLIQYYNGEERAKGNILERFSAQQFPDLHSELNLSSLELGDSALYFCASTKGGGYTDTQYFGPGTRLTVL.

The chain combines TRBV4-1 with TRBJ2-4; 9 nucleotides align to TRBD1. The CDR3 totals 17 residues. The J segment lost 1 base and the V segment lost 4 bases, leaving 8 bases of the junction unmatched. Germline-derived CDR1 and CDR2 are MGHRA and YSYEKL. CDR3 DNA: TGCGCCAGCAGCCGGCCGGGACAGGGAAGGGCCAAAAACATTCAGTACTTC. Protein sequence: CASSRPGQGRAKNIQYF.

The chain has TRBV5-8 and TRBJ1-2, with 7 positions matching TRBD1. V lost 5 bases, J lost 4 bases, and 11 bases stayed unmatched. Per germline, CDR1 SGHTS and CDR2 YDEGEE. This CDR3 contains 15 residues. CDR3 DNA sequence: TGTGCCAGCAGACGAGACAGGGAGAGAAGCTATGGCTACACCTTC. This codes for CASRRDRERSYGYTF. Full variable domain (remainder filled in from reference TRBV5-8 and TRBJ1-2): EAGVTQSPTHLIKTRGQQATLRCSPISGHTSVYWYQQALGLGLQFLLWYDEGEERNRGNFPPRFSGRQFPNYSSELNVNALELEDSALYLCASRRDRERSYGYTFGSGTRLTVV.

The V gene is TRBV28, the J gene TRBJ2-5; 9 bases are a match to TRBD1. The DNA end lines up better with TRBJ2-7; the J call may be wrong. This CDR3 region has 15 residues. Germline V gene data show CDR1 as MDHEN and CDR2 as SYDVKM. CDR3 nucleotide sequence: TGTGCCAGCAGTCGGCGGGGACAGGGAGGCCACGAGCAGTACTTC. Its translation is CASSRRGQGGHEQYF.

This chain uses TRBV4-2 with TRBJ2-1, with D possibly being TRBD2 (6 bases). CDR1 is LGHNA and CDR2 is YNFKEQ in the germline V gene. V gave up 8 bases and J gave up 0 bases, with 14 bases separating them. This CDR3 contains 15 residues. In DNA form, the CDR3 reads TGTGCCAGCCGTTCTTTCGGGGGCTCCTACAATGAGCAGTTCTTC. The encoded protein is CASRSFGGSYNEQFF.